This T cell receptor beta chain was captured by sequencing in a study of early T cells in non-severe SARS-CoV-2 infection. MiXCR was run by TCRdb on the 5' RACE reads, yielding one entry per CDR3 protein. The data contain approximately 90,000 distinct CDR3 sequences, approximately 10% of them singletons. This clonotype turned up a few times. CDR3 length: 15 amino acids. Trimming stripped 5 bases from V and 0 bases from J, with 12 bases between. Germline CDR1 is MDHEN and CDR2 is SYDVKM. Sequences were derived from whole blood, sampled at baseline. V is TRBV28 and J is TRBJ2-3; a possible D gene is TRBD2 (6 bases). The receptor was derived from an adult who was a healthcare worker with PCR-confirmed SARS-CoV-2 infection or an uninfected control (not recorded which). The CDR3 DNA reads TGTGCCAGCAGTCACCGGGACTCCAGCACAGATACGCAGTATTTT. This gives the protein CASSHRDSSTDTQYF.